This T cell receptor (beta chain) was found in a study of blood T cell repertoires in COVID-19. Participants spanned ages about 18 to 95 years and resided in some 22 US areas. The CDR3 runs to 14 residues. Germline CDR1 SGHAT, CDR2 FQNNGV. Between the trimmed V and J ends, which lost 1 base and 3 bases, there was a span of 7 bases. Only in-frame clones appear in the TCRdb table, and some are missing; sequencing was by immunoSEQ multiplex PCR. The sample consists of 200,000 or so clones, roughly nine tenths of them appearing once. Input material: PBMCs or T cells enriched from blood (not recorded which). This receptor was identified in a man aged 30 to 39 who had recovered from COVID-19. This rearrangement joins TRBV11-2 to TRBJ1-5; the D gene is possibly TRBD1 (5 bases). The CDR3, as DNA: TGTGCCAGCAGCTTAGGACAGCCCAATCAGCCCCAGCATTTT. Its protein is CASSLGQPNQPQHF.